Shown below are 17 T cell receptor beta chains from a single sample sequenced in a study of blood T cells in healthy people across ages. A sample-barcoded 5' primer and a J-beta primer mix were used in a second PCR of roughly 7 to 11 cycles. TCRdb re-called the 5' RACE reads with MiXCR, one entry per CDR3 protein. This sample yields around 1.7 million distinct CDR3 sequences, of which 28% are seen a single time; roughly 8.2% belongs to the top ten. The sequenced sample consisted of blood. The receptors stem from a woman younger than 45 in good health.

This clonotype has more than one count but fewer than ten. This chain links TRBV28 with TRBJ1-1; D might be TRBD1 (6 bases). CDR3 length: 16 residues. The V gene lost 5 bases and the J gene lost 4 bases, with 20 bases spanning the gap. The V gene's germline CDR1 is MDHEN and CDR2 SYDVKM. CDR3 sequence: CASSIRKTGASTEAFF. In DNA form, the CDR3 reads TGTGCCAGCAGTATCCGTAAAACGGGGGCGAGCACTGAAGCTTTCTTT. Full variable domain (rest looked up from reference TRBV28 and TRBJ1-1): DVKVTQSSRYLVKRTGEKVFLECVQDMDHENMFWYRQDPGLGLRLIYFSYDVKMKEKGDIPEGYSVSREKKERFSLILESASTNQTSMYLCASSIRKTGASTEAFFGQGTRLTVV.

This clonotype was recorded a few times. A much larger clone is a single base away; this may be a read error. V usage is TRBV25-1 and J usage is TRBJ2-3, with 9 positions matching TRBD2. The V gene's germline CDR1 is MGHDK and CDR2 SYGVNS. This CDR3 has 15 amino acids. The ends lost 4 bases at V and 1 base at J; junction bases unmatched: 3. CDR3 sequence reads: CASSVGGGGTDTQYF. The CDR3 bases are TGTGCCAGCAGTGTTGGCGGGGGGGGCACAGATACGCAGTATTTT.

This clonotype was picked up a small number of times. CDR3 loop: CASSLGLMSSYNEQFF. CDR3 nucleotides: TGTGCCAGCAGCTTGGGTCTGATGAGCTCCTACAATGAGCAGTTCTTC. This sequence joins TRBV5-5 and TRBJ2-1; no definite D call. Trimming shortened V by 0 bases and J by 0 bases, and 10 bases separated the two germline ends. CDR1 is SGHKS, CDR2 YYEKEE, per germline (reference sequence). CDR3 size: 16 residues.

This clonotype was picked up a small number of times. This chain connects TRBV4-1 to TRBJ1-5; no clear D gene. Germline V gives CDR1 MGHRA, CDR2 YSYEKL. The CDR3 contains 16 residues. V was shortened by 1 base and J by 0 bases, with 10 bases between the two germline ends. This CDR3 is CASSQGRGGSNQPQHF. The CDR3 nucleotides are TGCGCCAGCAGCCAAGGGCGCGGTGGTAGCAATCAGCCCCAGCATTTT.

The chain links TRBV6-6 to TRBJ2-1; 10 bases align to TRBD2. Per the germline V gene, CDR1 is MNHNY and CDR2 is SVGAGI (reference sequence). V trimming: 2 bases; J trimming: 5 bases; junction bases outside the gene matches: 6. The CDR3 covers 16 residues. CDR3 DNA: TGTGCCAGCAGTTACACGACTAGCGGGCCTGACAATGAGCAGTTCTTC. Translation: CASSYTTSGPDNEQFF.

This clonotype has a count of ten or more. This chain connects TRBV12-5 to TRBJ1-5; D is undetermined. Germline values: CDR1 LGHNT, CDR2 FRNRAP. CDR3 length equals 11 residues. The ends were cut back, 6 bases at V and 5 bases at J, with 5 bases in the middle. The CDR3 DNA reads as TGTGCTAGTGGGTTAGATCAGCCCCAGCATTTT. This gives the protein CASGLDQPQHF.

The genes are TRBV7-2 and TRBJ1-1; D call uncertain. There are 15 residues in the CDR3. The ends were cut back, 0 bases at V and 1 base at J, with 9 bases in the middle. Germline CDR1 SGHTA, CDR2 FQGNSA. The CDR3 protein is CASSLAITSNTEAFF. The CDR3 DNA follows: TGTGCCAGCAGCTTAGCCATAACTTCGAACACTGAAGCTTTCTTT.

The chain employs TRBV3-1 and TRBJ1-4; D gene ambiguous. The germline V gene has CDR1 LGHDT and CDR2 YNNKEL (reference sequence). This CDR3 spans 17 amino acids. The V end lost 3 bases, the J end lost 2 bases, and 16 bases lay between the germline ends. The chain's CDR3 is CASSHRVQKVTNEKLFF. The DNA for the CDR3 is TGTGCCAGCAGCCATCGTGTTCAGAAGGTCACTAATGAAAAACTGTTTTTT.

The chain is built from TRBV18 and TRBJ2-4; TRBD2 agrees at 11 bases. Germline values: CDR1 KGHSH, CDR2 LQKENI. This CDR3 is 15 amino acids long. The J segment lost 13 bases and the V segment lost 3 bases, leaving 11 bases of the junction unmatched. The CDR3 nucleotides read TGTGCCAGCTCACCTGCTAGCGGGAGGACCGGGGAACAGTACTTC. Protein product: CASSPASGRTGEQYF.

This clonotype is a singleton in its sample. This may be a read error, as it is one base from a much larger clone. V is TRBV29-1 and J is TRBJ2-3; tentatively, D is TRBD1 or TRBD2 (5 bases each). The CDR3 runs to 16 residues. The germline gives CDR1 SQVTM, CDR2 ANQGSEA. Trimming took off 4 bases at V and 0 bases at J, with 17 bases between the two ends. CDR3 coding DNA: TGCAGCGTTGGAGGGGTTGGACCCTCTAGCACAGATACGCAGTATTTT. Protein sequence: CSVGGVGPSSTDTQYF.

In this sample, this clonotype turned up a few times. CDR3 sequence reads: CASSWGVRETQYF. CDR3 DNA: TGTGCCAGCAGTTGGGGTGTGAGAGAGACCCAGTACTTC. The rearrangement uses TRBV12-3 or TRBV12-4 and TRBJ2-5; D unresolved. Deletions cut 4 bases from V and 4 bases from J, with 10 bases between. CDR3 length equals 13 residues.

The sample holds many counts of this clonotype. The gene calls are TRBV12-3 or TRBV12-4 and TRBJ2-7, with 8 bases identical to TRBD2. The CDR3 length is 15 residues. V gave up 6 bases and J gave up 4 bases; unmatched junction bases: 11. CDR3 sequence: CASRPTGGAGYEQYF. The CDR3 nucleotides read TGTGCCAGCAGGCCAACCGGGGGGGCCGGGTACGAGCAGTACTTC.

V and J are TRBV27 and TRBJ1-5; TRBD1 matches at 12 bases. The V and J ends lost 4 bases and 4 bases, in that order; junction bases with no gene match: 8. Germline V gene lookup returns CDR1 MNHEY and CDR2 SMNVEV (reference sequence). The CDR3 is 17 amino acids. The CDR3: CASSSYGTGGANQPQHF. Here the CDR3 DNA reads TGTGCCAGCAGTTCCTACGGGACAGGGGGCGCTAATCAGCCCCAGCATTTT.

This clonotype was seen a handful of times. One end of the junction is discordant with germline, which a read error may explain. DNA for the CDR3: TGTACCAGCAGCATAGCAGGGGGAACCGGCACAGATACGCAGTATTTT. Its protein product is CTSSIAGGTGTDTQYF. The V gene is TRBV7-2, the J gene TRBJ2-3; 7 nucleotides match TRBD1. The CDR3 covers 16 residues. The germline gives CDR1 SGHTA, CDR2 FQGNSA.

The chain couples TRBV20-1 to TRBJ2-5; D might be TRBD2 (6 bases). V lost 4 bases to trimming and J lost 3 bases, with 15 bases between them. The germline V gene encodes CDR1 DFQATT and CDR2 SNEGSKA (reference sequence). This CDR3 is built from 14 residues. CDR3 DNA sequence: TGCAGTGCTACGAGGACTAACAATAAAGAGACCCAGTACTTC. This gives the protein CSATRTNNKETQYF.

Only a few counts were recorded for this clonotype. A read error may be the cause here, since a much bigger clone is one base away. The V call is TRBV9, the J call TRBJ2-1; either TRBD1 or TRBD2 may fit D (5 bases each). In germline, CDR1 is SGDLS, CDR2 YYNGEE. This CDR3 is 14 amino acids long. V lost 2 bases and J lost 13, with 19 bases in between. CDR3 bases: TGTGCCAGCAGCGTCGGGACGACTGGCGAGACCCAGTTCTTC. Its protein is CASSVGTTGETQFF. The full variable domain, rest sourced from reference TRBV9 and TRBJ2-1, is DSGVTQTPKHLITATGQRVTLRCSPRSGDLSVYWYQQSLDQGLQFLIQYYNGEERAKGNILERFSAQQFPDLHSELNLSSLELGDSALYFCASSVGTTGETQFFGPGTRLTVL.

The rearrangement links TRBV2 to TRBJ2-2; possible D gene TRBD1, 5 bases. Germline V gene lookup returns CDR1 SNHLY and CDR2 FYNNEI. This CDR3 is 14 amino acids long. Trimming shortened V by 5 bases and J by 1 base, and 8 bases separated the two germline ends. CDR3 in amino acids: CASSRRENTGELFF. The CDR3 region has the DNA TGTGCCAGCAGTCGCAGGGAGAACACCGGGGAGCTGTTTTTT.